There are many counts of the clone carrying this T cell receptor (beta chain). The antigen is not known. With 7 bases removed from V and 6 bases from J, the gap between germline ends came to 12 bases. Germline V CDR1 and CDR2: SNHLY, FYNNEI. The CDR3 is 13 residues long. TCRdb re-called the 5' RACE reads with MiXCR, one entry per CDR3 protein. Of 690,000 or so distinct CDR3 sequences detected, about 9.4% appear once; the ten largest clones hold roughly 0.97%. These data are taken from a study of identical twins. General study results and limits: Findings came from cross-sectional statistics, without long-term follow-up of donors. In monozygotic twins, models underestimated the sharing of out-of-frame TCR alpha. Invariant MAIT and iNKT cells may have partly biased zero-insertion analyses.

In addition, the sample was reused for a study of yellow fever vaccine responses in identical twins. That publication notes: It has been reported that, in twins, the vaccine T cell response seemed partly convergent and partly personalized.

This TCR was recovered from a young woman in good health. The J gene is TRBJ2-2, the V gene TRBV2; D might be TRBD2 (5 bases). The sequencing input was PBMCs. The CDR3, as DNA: TGTGCCAGCAAGGCTAGCTATCCCGGGGAGCTGTTTTTT. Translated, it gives CASKASYPGELFF.